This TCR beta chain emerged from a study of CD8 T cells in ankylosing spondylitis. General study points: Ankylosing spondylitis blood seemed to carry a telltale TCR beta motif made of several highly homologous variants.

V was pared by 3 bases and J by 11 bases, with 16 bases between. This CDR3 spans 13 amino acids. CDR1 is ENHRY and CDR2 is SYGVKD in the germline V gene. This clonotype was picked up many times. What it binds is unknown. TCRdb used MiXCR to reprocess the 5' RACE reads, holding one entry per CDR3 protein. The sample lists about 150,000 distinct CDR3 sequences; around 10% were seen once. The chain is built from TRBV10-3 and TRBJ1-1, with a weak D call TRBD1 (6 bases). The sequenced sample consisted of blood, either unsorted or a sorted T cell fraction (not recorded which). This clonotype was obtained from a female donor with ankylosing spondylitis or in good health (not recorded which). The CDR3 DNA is TGTGCCATCAGTGACTCGGGACACCTTTCCGCTTTCTTT. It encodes CAISDSGHLSAFF.